These 16 T cell receptor beta chains came from one sample sequenced in a study of CD8 T cells in Susac syndrome (dated by TCRdb to between 2017 and 2020). The library relied on the immunoSEQ multiplex PCR assay. RNA was extracted with the RNeasy kit and about 0.5 to 1 ug was reverse transcribed using random hexamers. The public reads were quality trimmed at Q25 with fastp and then assembled into clones with MiXCR by TCRdb, keeping productive beta chains. Entries that share a CDR3 protein sequence are merged under the most common genes and DNA. The sample yields some 260,000 distinct CDR3 sequences; over 85% were counted once. The ten largest clones represent roughly 0.07% of the sample. Material for sequencing was CD4+ T cells from PBMCs. Receptors were obtained from a human donor with multiple sclerosis.

Only one count was recorded for this clonotype. The V and J genes are TRBV6-5 and TRBJ2-6; 7 nucleotides align to TRBD1. This CDR3 has 15 amino acids. The germline CDR1 and CDR2 sequences are MNHEY and SVGAGI. J gave up 5 bases and V 5 bases, and 6 bases lay outside the gene matches. The CDR3 sequence is CASSPDRARANVLTF. The CDR3 nucleotides are TGTGCCAGCAGTCCTGACAGGGCGCGGGCCAACGTCCTGACTTTC.

CDR3 DNA: TGTGCCAGCAGTTTCAGCGGAAGGGAGCTGAGGAACACTGAAGCTTTCTTT. Its protein product is CASSFSGRELRNTEAFF. The V gene is TRBV28, the J gene TRBJ1-1; no firm D call. Trimming stripped 3 bases from V and 1 base from J, with 18 bases between. The CDR3 is 17 amino acids. Looked up from germline, CDR1 is MDHEN and CDR2 is SYDVKM.

This chain connects TRBV29-1 to TRBJ1-1; D is possibly TRBD1 (5 bases). The V end was cut by 4 bases, the J end by 1 base, with 10 bases between. The CDR3 spans 13 residues. In germline, CDR1 is SQVTM, CDR2 ANQGSEA. The CDR3, as DNA: TGCAGCGTTGTGGGGCAGGAGAACACTGAAGCTTTCTTT. Its translation is CSVVGQENTEAFF.

The gene calls are TRBV3-1 and TRBJ1-2; D perhaps matches TRBD1 (5 bases). V lost 3 bases and J lost 7, with 9 bases in between. There are 12 residues in the CDR3. The V gene's germline CDR1 is LGHDT and CDR2 YNNKEL (reference sequence). The CDR3 DNA follows: TGTGCCAGCAGCCAGGGGGACTCTGGCTACACCTTC. Translation gives CASSQGDSGYTF.

The chain uses TRBV24-1 and TRBJ2-3, with D perhaps being TRBD1 or TRBD2 (5 bases each). Trimming removed 0 bases at V and 6 bases at J, with 18 bases between. There are 17 residues in the CDR3. CDR1 and CDR2 (germline): KGHDR, SFDVKD. This CDR3 reads CATSDLQSDLGPDTQYF. CDR3 in DNA: TGTGCCACCAGTGATTTGCAGTCGGACTTGGGGCCGGATACGCAGTATTTT.

The chain is built from TRBV20-1 and TRBJ2-5; the D is unclear. The germline CDR1 and CDR2 sequences are DFQATT and SNEGSKA (reference sequence). The V end lost 4 bases, the J end lost 2 bases, and 8 bases lay between the germline ends. CDR3 size: 12 residues. The CDR3 coding sequence is TGCAGTGCTATTGAATTACAAGAGACCCAGTACTTC. This translates into CSAIELQETQYF.

The J gene is TRBJ1-4, the V gene TRBV18; D is unresolved. The CDR3 has 14 residues. Germline V gene lookup returns CDR1 KGHSH and CDR2 LQKENI. Deletions cut 1 base from V and 7 bases from J, with 10 bases between. The CDR3 DNA reads as TGTGCCAGCTCACCACAACATTACAGTGAAAAACTGTTTTTT. Translating it yields CASSPQHYSEKLFF.

V is TRBV30 and J is TRBJ1-2; the D gene is possibly TRBD1 (5 bases). Germline V CDR1 and CDR2: GTSNPN, SVGIG (reference sequence). Trimming took 6 bases from V and 0 from J, leaving 11 bases between them. This CDR3 spans 13 amino acids. CDR3 amino acids: CACHRGTNYGYTF. Written as DNA, the CDR3 is TGTGCCTGCCACCGGGGGACTAACTATGGCTACACCTTC.

CDR3 nucleotide sequence: TGTGCCAGCAGCCTAGGACGGGAAGAGACCCAGTACTTC. This encodes CASSLGREETQYF. The chain links TRBV12-3 or TRBV12-4 to TRBJ2-5; D call uncertain. CDR3 length: 13 amino acids. Between the trimmed V and J ends, which lost 6 bases and 3 bases, there was a span of 11 bases.

The chain combines TRBV20-1 with TRBJ2-3; 8 bases fit TRBD2. Germline CDR1 and CDR2: DFQATT and SNEGSKA (reference sequence). Trimming cost V 4 bases and J 4 bases; bases outside gene matches: 7. The CDR3 length is 14 residues. The CDR3 is CSATSGGAADTQYF. CDR3 coding DNA: TGCAGTGCTACCTCCGGGGGGGCGGCAGATACGCAGTATTTT.

The rearrangement uses TRBV27 and TRBJ2-1, with D perhaps TRBD2 (5 bases). Trimming pared 2 bases from V and 7 bases from J, leaving 12 bases between. Germline CDR1 and CDR2: MNHEY and SMNVEV (reference sequence). The CDR3 contains 14 residues. Written as DNA, the CDR3 is TGTGCCAGCAGTTTACAGCTAGCCGGTAATGAGCAGTTCTTC. It specifies CASSLQLAGNEQFF.

The chain links TRBV2 to TRBJ2-5, with 8 bases aligning to TRBD1. The CDR3 length is 16 residues. Trimming took 4 bases from V and 7 from J; bases not matched to a gene: 14. CDR1 is SNHLY and CDR2 is FYNNEI in the germline V gene. The CDR3 sequence is CASSAQGARTSGTQYF. The CDR3 DNA reads as TGTGCCAGCAGTGCCCAGGGGGCTAGGACCTCCGGGACCCAGTACTTC.

V and J are TRBV6-1 and TRBJ2-2, with TRBD1 identical over 7 bases. The trim removed 8 bases at V and 0 bases at J, leaving 3 bases unmatched. CDR1 and CDR2 (germline): MNHNS, SASEGT. The length of the CDR3 is 14 residues. The CDR3 DNA reads as TGTGCCAGCTCTACAGGGGCGAACACCGGGGAGCTGTTTTTT. Translated: CASSTGANTGELFF.

V is TRBV7-6 and J is TRBJ1-1; 7 bases map to TRBD1. CDR1 SGHVS and CDR2 FNYEAQ come from the germline V gene. J was trimmed by 7 bases and V by 1 base; bases with no gene match: 3. This CDR3 is 13 amino acids long. The CDR3 loop reads CASSLVGDSEAFF. The DNA of the CDR3 is TGTGCCAGCAGCTTAGTAGGGGACAGTGAAGCTTTCTTT.

The chain joins TRBV29-1 to TRBJ1-1; D perhaps matches TRBD1 (5 bases). Germline CDR1 reads SQVTM; CDR2 reads ANQGSEA. V lost 4 bases and J 1 base, leaving 13 bases between the germline ends. The CDR3 sequence is 14 residues long. CDR3 bases: TGCAGCGTTGTAGGGCTCGGGGGGAACACTGAAGCTTTCTTT. It codes for CSVVGLGGNTEAFF.

The rearrangement joins TRBV20-1 to TRBJ2-1; D possibly matches TRBD1 or TRBD2 (5 bases each). CDR3 length equals 13 residues. CDR1 and CDR2 from the germline V gene are DFQATT and SNEGSKA (reference sequence). The V end lost 6 bases, the J end lost 6 bases, and 15 bases lay between the germline ends. CDR3 sequence: CSAAGPGTNEQFF. The DNA of the CDR3 is TGCAGTGCCGCCGGACCAGGGACCAATGAGCAGTTCTTC.